The 10 T cell receptor beta chains given below trace back to one sample, sequenced in a study of shared clonotypes between healthy human individuals. Some clones are missing from TCRdb's copy, which holds only in-frame ones; the method was immunoSEQ multiplex PCR. The sample lists 700,000 or so clones; about 78% were seen once. Sequenced material: memory CD4+ T cells sorted from blood. This sample's subset: CD45RA-negative fraction. These receptors were obtained from a woman aged 25 to 39 in good health.

At least ten counts were recorded for this clone. Within the sample, other DNA sequences also encode this same CDR3. The CDR3 DNA follows: TGTGCCAGCGGAAGGACAGGGGCTTACCAGCCCCAGCATTTT. Its translation is CASGRTGAYQPQHF. The chain employs TRBV2 and TRBJ1-5, with 9 bases matching TRBD1. The CDR3 has 14 residues. In germline, CDR1 is SNHLY, CDR2 FYNNEI. V gave up 8 bases and J gave up 7 bases; unmatched junction bases: 9. Together with reference TRBV2 and TRBJ1-5, the CDR3 gives the full variable domain: EPEVTQTPSHQVTQMGQEVILRCVPISNHLYFYWYRQILGQKVEFLVSFYNNEISEKSEIFDDQFSVERPDGSNFTLKIRSTKLEDSAMYFCASGRTGAYQPQHFGDGTRLSIL.

The V and J genes are TRBV28 and TRBJ2-2; either TRBD1 or TRBD2 may fit D (5 bases each). Trimming shortened V by 6 bases and J by 5 bases, and 19 bases separated the two germline ends. This CDR3 spans 16 amino acids. Germline V gene sequence: CDR1 MDHEN, CDR2 SYDVKM. CDR3 DNA sequence: TGTGCCAGCAGCCGAACTAGACAGTTACCAACCGGGGAGCTGTTTTTT. Encoded protein: CASSRTRQLPTGELFF.

The rearrangement links TRBV7-9 to TRBJ2-1, with 7 bases matching TRBD2. CDR1 SEHNR and CDR2 FQNEAQ come from the germline V gene (reference sequence). This CDR3 has 16 amino acids. V gave up 4 bases and J gave up 8 bases; unmatched junction bases: 14. The CDR3 reads CASSSTGLRTIDEQFF. Here the CDR3 DNA reads TGTGCCAGCAGCTCGACGGGACTAAGAACGATCGATGAGCAGTTCTTC. Based on the CDR3 plus reference TRBV7-9 and TRBJ2-1, the full variable domain is DTGVSQNPRHKITKRGQNVTFRCDPISEHNRLYWYRQTLGQGPEFLTYFQNEAQLEKSRLLSDRFSAERPKGSFSTLEIQRTEQGDSAMYLCASSSTGLRTIDEQFFGPGTRLTVL.

This clone was recorded only once. V is TRBV18 and J is TRBJ2-5; D is perhaps TRBD1 or TRBD2 (5 bases each). The CDR3 covers 14 residues. Germline V gene sequence: CDR1 KGHSH, CDR2 LQKENI. V lost 5 bases, J lost 5 bases, and 15 bases lay in between. This CDR3 reads CASSFTGQRETQYF. The CDR3 nucleotides are TGTGCCAGCTCATTTACGGGGCAAAGGGAGACCCAGTACTTC.

As to this clone: At the DNA level, this CDR3 is encoded by other sequences in the same sample as well. The chain uses TRBV4-2 and TRBJ2-6; the D is unclear. Germline V gene sequence: CDR1 LGHNA, CDR2 YNFKEQ. CDR3 length: 16 amino acids. V dropped 1 base and J dropped 0 bases, with 7 bases sitting between them. The CDR3 DNA is TGTGCCAGCAGCCAAGTAGGAAGCTCTGGGGCCAACGTCCTGACTTTC. It translates to CASSQVGSSGANVLTF.

A single count supports this clone. The chain employs TRBV21-1 and TRBJ2-7; TRBD1 is the table's D call and was not checked against the DNA. TRBV21-1 is labeled a pseudogene. The CDR3 totals 15 residues. Written as DNA, the CDR3 is TGTGCCAGCAGCCCAAAAGGGGCCAGGGGGTACGAGCAGTACTTC. Its translation is CASSPKGARGYEQYF.

The gene calls are TRBV7-9 and TRBJ2-7; unclear D gene. This CDR3 region has 14 residues. V shed 1 base and J shed 2 bases, with 9 bases lying between them. CDR1 SEHNR and CDR2 FQNEAQ come from the germline V gene (reference sequence). Written as DNA, the CDR3 is TGTGCCAGCAGCTTAGTTTTGGTCCCCTACGAGCAGTACTTC. Translated: CASSLVLVPYEQYF.

This chain connects TRBV4-2 to TRBJ2-7; 10 bases match TRBD1. The CDR3 spans 15 residues. The germline CDR1 and CDR2 sequences are LGHNA and YNFKEQ. The V segment lost 5 bases and the J segment 7 bases; nucleotides outside the gene matches: 11. CDR3 nucleotide sequence: TGTGCCAGCAGCTCCACCGGGACAGGGGATAGGGAGCAGTACTTC. It yields the protein CASSSTGTGDREQYF.

This rearrangement joins TRBV6-1 to TRBJ1-2; D gene ambiguous. CDR1 MNHNS and CDR2 SASEGT come from the germline V gene. V was cut by 7 bases and J by 3 bases, with 3 bases left in between. The CDR3 contains 10 residues. The CDR3 loop reads CASTYYGYTF. CDR3 nucleotides: TGTGCCAGCACCTACTATGGCTACACCTTC.

J is TRBJ2-2 and V is TRBV5-1; D not resolved. The ends were cut back, 0 bases at V and 0 bases at J, with 6 bases in the middle. CDR1 SGHRS and CDR2 YFSETQ come from the germline V gene. CDR3 length: 15 amino acids. The CDR3: CASSLEAANTGELFF. In DNA form, the CDR3 reads TGCGCCAGCAGCTTGGAGGCAGCGAACACCGGGGAGCTGTTTTTT. The full variable domain, rest sourced from reference TRBV5-1 and TRBJ2-2, is KAGVTQTPRYLIKTRGQQVTLSCSPISGHRSVSWYQQTPGQGLQFLFEYFSETQRNKGNFPGRFSGRQFSNSRSEMNVSTLELGDSALYLCASSLEAANTGELFFGEGSRLTVL.